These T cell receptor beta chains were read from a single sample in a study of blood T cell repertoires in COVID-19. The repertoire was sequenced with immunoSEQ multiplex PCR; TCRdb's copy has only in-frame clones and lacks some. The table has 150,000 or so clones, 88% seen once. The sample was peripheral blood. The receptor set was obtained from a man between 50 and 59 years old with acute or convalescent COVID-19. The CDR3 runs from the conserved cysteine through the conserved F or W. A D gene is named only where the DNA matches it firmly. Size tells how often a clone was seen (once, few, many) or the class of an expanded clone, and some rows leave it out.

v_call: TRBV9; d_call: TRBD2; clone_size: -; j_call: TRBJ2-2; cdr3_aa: CASSEGLFTGELFF; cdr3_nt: TGTGCCAGCAGCGAGGGACTATTCACCGGGGAGCTGTTTTTT
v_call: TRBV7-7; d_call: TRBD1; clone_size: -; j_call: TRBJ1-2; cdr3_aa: CASSLASGQDSGYTF; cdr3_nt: TGTGCTAGCAGCTTAGCAAGCGGACAGGACAGTGGCTACACCTTC
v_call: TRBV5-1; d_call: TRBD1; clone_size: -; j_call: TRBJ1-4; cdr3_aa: CASSFSGTGGEKLFF; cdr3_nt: TGCGCCAGCAGCTTCTCGGGGACAGGAGGTGAAAAACTGTTTTTT
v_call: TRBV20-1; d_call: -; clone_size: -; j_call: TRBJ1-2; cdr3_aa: CSAALLDGYTF; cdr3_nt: TGCAGTGCTGCCCTCTTAGATGGCTACACCTTC
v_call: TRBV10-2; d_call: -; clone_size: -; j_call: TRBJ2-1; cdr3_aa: CASSGGLGMTEQFF; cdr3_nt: TGCGCCAGCAGCGGAGGTCTAGGGATGACTGAGCAGTTCTTC
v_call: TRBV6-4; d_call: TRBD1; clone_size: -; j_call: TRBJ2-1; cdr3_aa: CASSEQQGINEQFF; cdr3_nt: TGTGCCAGCAGTGAACAACAGGGGATCAATGAGCAGTTCTTC
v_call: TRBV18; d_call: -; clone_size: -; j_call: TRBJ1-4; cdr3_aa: CASSPRAGLDEKLFF; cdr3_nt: TGTGCCAGCTCACCACGGGCAGGGCTTGATGAAAAACTGTTTTTT
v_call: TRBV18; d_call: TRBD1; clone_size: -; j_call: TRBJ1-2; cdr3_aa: CASSPMGQGVPYYGYTF; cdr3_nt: TGTGCCAGCTCACCAATGGGACAGGGGGTCCCTTACTATGGCTACACCTTC
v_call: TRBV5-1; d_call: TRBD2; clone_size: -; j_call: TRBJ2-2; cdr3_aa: CASSPTSGETGELFF; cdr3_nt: TGCGCCAGCAGCCCGACTAGCGGGGAGACTGGGGAGCTGTTTTTT
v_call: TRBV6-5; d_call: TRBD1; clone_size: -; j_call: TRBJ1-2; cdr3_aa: CASSLDRNYGYTF; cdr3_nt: TGTGCCAGCAGTCTGGACAGGAACTATGGCTACACCTTC
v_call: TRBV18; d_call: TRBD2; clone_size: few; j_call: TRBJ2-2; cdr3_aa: CASSPGLAGAPGELFF; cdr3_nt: TGTGCCAGCTCACCCGGACTAGCGGGAGCTCCCGGGGAGCTGTTTTTT
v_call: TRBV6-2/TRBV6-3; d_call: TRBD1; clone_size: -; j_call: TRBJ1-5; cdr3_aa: CASSLSRARGLQPQHF; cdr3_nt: TGTGCCAGCAGCCTTTCCCGGGCCAGGGGGCTTCAGCCCCAGCATTTT
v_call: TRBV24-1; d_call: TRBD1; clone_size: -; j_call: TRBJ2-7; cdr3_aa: CATSVTPGTGPYEQYF; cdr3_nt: TGTGCCACCAGTGTTACTCCCGGGACAGGTCCCTACGAGCAGTACTTC
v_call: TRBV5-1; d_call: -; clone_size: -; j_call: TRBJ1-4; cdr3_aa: CASSLDRPNEKLFF; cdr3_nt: TGCGCCAGCAGCCTGGACAGACCAAATGAAAAACTGTTTTTT
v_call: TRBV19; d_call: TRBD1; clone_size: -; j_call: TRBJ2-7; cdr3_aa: CASSPSPGGSYEQYF; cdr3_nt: TGTGCCAGTAGTCCAAGTCCAGGGGGCTCCTACGAGCAGTACTTC
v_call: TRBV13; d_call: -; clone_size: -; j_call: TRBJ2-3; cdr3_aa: CASSRSQGYTDTQYF; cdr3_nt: TGTGCCAGCAGCCGATCCCAGGGGTACACAGATACGCAGTATTTT
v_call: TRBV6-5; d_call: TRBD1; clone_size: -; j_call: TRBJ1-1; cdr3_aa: CASSLQGAHTEAFF; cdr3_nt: TGTGCCAGCAGCCTACAGGGGGCGCACACTGAAGCTTTCTTT
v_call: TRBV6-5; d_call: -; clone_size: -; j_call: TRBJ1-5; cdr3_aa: CASSYSIVRGDQPQHF; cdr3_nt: TGTGCCAGCAGTTACTCGATTGTTAGGGGCGACCAGCCCCAGCATTTT
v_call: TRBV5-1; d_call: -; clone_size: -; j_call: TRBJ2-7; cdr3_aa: CASSWGVGAEEQYF; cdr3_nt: TGCGCCAGCAGCTGGGGTGTGGGGGCCGAAGAGCAGTACTTC
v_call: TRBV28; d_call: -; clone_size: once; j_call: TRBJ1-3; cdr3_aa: CASYPWGPGNTIYF; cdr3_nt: TGTGCCAGCTATCCATGGGGGCCCGGAAACACCATATATTTT
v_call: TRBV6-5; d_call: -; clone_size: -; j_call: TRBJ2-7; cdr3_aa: CASGRETGYEQYF; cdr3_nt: TGTGCCAGCGGAAGGGAGACGGGCTACGAGCAGTACTTC